One sample yielded the 23 T cell receptor beta chains listed below, sequenced in a study of Graves' ophthalmopathy and Graves' hyperthyroidism. Transcripts of RNA were the source for amplifying TCR beta CDR3 regions. HTBI primers primed a first-round RT-PCR, and a second-round multiplex PCR followed. TCRdb called the multiplex PCR reads again in MiXCR, with one record for every CDR3 protein. There are around 1.1 million distinct CDR3 sequences in the sample; about 38% occur only once, and roughly 10% lies in the top ten. Sequenced sample: peripheral blood or thyroid tissue (not recorded which). The origin of the receptors is an adult man with Graves' hyperthyroidism.

This clonotype was detected a few times. J is TRBJ2-7 and V is TRBV27; D possibly corresponds to TRBD2 (5 bases). Germline loops: CDR1 MNHEY, CDR2 SMNVEV (reference sequence). The CDR3 runs 15 residues. Between the trimmed V and J ends, which lost 3 bases and 4 bases, there was a span of 16 bases. CDR3 nucleotides: TGTGCCAGCAGTTTGGGTGGGAGTCCCTCGTACGAGCAGTACTTC. Encoded protein: CASSLGGSPSYEQYF.

This chain connects TRBV11-2 to TRBJ2-2; D gene ambiguous. Per the germline V gene, CDR1 is SGHAT and CDR2 is FQNNGV. The CDR3 loop spans 12 amino acids. V lost 8 bases, J lost 8 bases, and 12 bases lay in between. Here the CDR3 reads CASPDPRGELFF. The CDR3 bases are TGTGCCAGCCCCGACCCGCGGGGGGAGCTGTTTTTT. Full variable domain (missing parts from reference TRBV11-2 and TRBJ2-2): EAGVAQSPRYKIIEKRQSVAFWCNPISGHATLYWYQQILGQGPKLLIQFQNNGVVDDSQLPKDRFSAERLKGVDSTLKIQPAKLEDSAVYLCASPDPRGELFFGEGSRLTVL.

This clonotype was seen only a few times. The CDR3 DNA reads as TGTGCCAGCAGATTCCCGGGACAGGGGGGCACCGGGGAGCTGTTTTTT. It translates to CASRFPGQGGTGELFF. The chain uses TRBV2 and TRBJ2-2; 11 bases match TRBD1. Germline CDR1 SNHLY, CDR2 FYNNEI. The CDR3 is 16 amino acids. V shed 6 bases, J shed 4 bases, and the junction held 7 bases outside the gene matches.

At least ten counts were recorded for this clonotype. The J gene is TRBJ2-7, the V gene TRBV7-8; D gene ambiguous. The V and J ends lost 4 bases and 6 bases respectively, with 13 bases between them. This CDR3 has 13 amino acids. The germline CDR1 and CDR2 sequences are SGHVS and FQNEAQ. The CDR3 here is CASSSDAKGEQYF. CDR3 nucleotide sequence: TGTGCCAGCAGCTCCGACGCAAAAGGCGAGCAGTACTTC.

This clonotype was observed many times. The rearrangement uses TRBV7-9 and TRBJ2-7; maybe TRBD1 (6 bases). Germline V CDR1 and CDR2: SEHNR, FQNEAQ (reference sequence). The CDR3 extends over 15 amino acids. V shed 0 bases and J shed 0 bases, with 9 bases lying between them. For the CDR3, the DNA is TGTGCCAGCAGCTTAGCACAGGGAGTCTCCTACGAGCAGTACTTC. This sequence encodes CASSLAQGVSYEQYF.

Concerning this clonotype itself: Being one base from a much bigger clone, this may be a read error. The chain joins TRBV7-9 to TRBJ2-5; the D call may be TRBD1 or TRBD2 (7 bases each). V lost 11 bases and J 5 bases, leaving 15 bases between the germline ends. The CDR3 loop spans 12 amino acids. CDR1 is SEHNR, CDR2 FQNEAQ, per germline (reference sequence). The CDR3 bases are TGTGCCGGCCACAGGGGAGGGGAGACCCAGTACTTC. This encodes CAGHRGGETQYF.

V is TRBV10-3 and J is TRBJ1-4; D uncertain. The germline CDR1 and CDR2 sequences are ENHRY and SYGVKD. The CDR3 length is 12 residues. V shed 3 bases and J shed 9 bases, with 8 bases lying between them. In DNA form, the CDR3 reads TGTGCCATCAGTGATGTGAGGAAAAAACTGTTTTTT. It specifies CAISDVRKKLFF.

The V call is TRBV7-9, the J call TRBJ1-1, with TRBD1 matching over 8 bases. This CDR3 has 14 residues. V dropped 5 bases and J dropped 4; count of bases not matched to a gene: 6. CDR1 SEHNR and CDR2 FQNEAQ come from the germline V gene (reference sequence). CDR3 sequence (DNA): TGTGCCAGCAGCGCGACAGGGGCTGGCACTGAAGCTTTCTTT. Residues: CASSATGAGTEAFF.

At least ten counts were recorded for this clonotype. V and J are TRBV9 and TRBJ2-5; 7 bases agree with TRBD2. The CDR3 contains 16 residues. Trimming at V came to 2 bases and at J to 2 bases, leaving 9 bases not matched to a gene. Per the germline V gene, CDR1 is SGDLS and CDR2 is YYNGEE. The CDR3 DNA sequence: TGTGCCAGCAGCGTGCGGGCGGGAGTTGGGCAAGAGACCCAGTACTTC. Residues: CASSVRAGVGQETQYF. The full variable domain, rest sourced from reference TRBV9 and TRBJ2-5, is DSGVTQTPKHLITATGQRVTLRCSPRSGDLSVYWYQQSLDQGLQFLIQYYNGEERAKGNILERFSAQQFPDLHSELNLSSLELGDSALYFCASSVRAGVGQETQYFGPGTRLLVL.

At least ten counts were recorded for this clonotype. In DNA, the CDR3 is TGTGCCAGCAGCCGGGACACCAGTCGGGAGCAGTACTTC. Its translation: CASSRDTSREQYF. The J gene is TRBJ2-7, the V gene TRBV7-7, with a weak D call TRBD1 (6 bases). This CDR3 region has 13 residues. Germline V CDR1 and CDR2: SSHAT, FNYEAQ (reference sequence). The V end lost 5 bases, the J end lost 7 bases, and 15 bases lay between the germline ends.

This clonotype was seen ten or more times. The chain links TRBV5-1 to TRBJ2-5; D tentatively reads TRBD1 or TRBD2 (5 bases each). Germline values: CDR1 SGHRS, CDR2 YFSETQ. There are 14 residues in the CDR3. The V and J ends lost 3 bases and 7 bases respectively, with 16 bases between them. Here the CDR3 DNA reads TGCGCCAGCAGCTCGGGACGGATCGATGGGACCCAGTACTTC. Protein: CASSSGRIDGTQYF.

The rearrangement uses TRBV13 and TRBJ2-5; TRBD2 aligns across 8 bases. The CDR3 length is 13 residues. Germline CDR1 reads PRHDT; CDR2 reads FYEKMQ (reference sequence). Germline trimming cut 6 bases from V and 11 bases from J; bases unmatched to any gene: 11. The DNA for the CDR3 is TGTGCCAGCAGTGAATTGCGGGAGGCCGCACAGTACTTC. Translation: CASSELREAAQYF.

The CDR3 sequence is CSVVLDSNEQFF. The DNA of the CDR3 is TGCAGCGTTGTCTTGGACAGCAATGAGCAGTTCTTC. The chain couples TRBV29-1 to TRBJ2-1; TRBD1 is a possible D gene (6 bases). The V gene's germline CDR1 is SQVTM and CDR2 ANQGSEA. V gave up 4 bases and J gave up 6 bases, with 10 bases separating them. The CDR3 has 12 residues.

This clonotype was seen more than once but under ten times. The CDR3 region is CATSDLPPGCSYEQYF. The CDR3 DNA follows: TGTGCCACCAGTGATTTGCCTCCAGGGTGTTCCTACGAGCAGTACTTC. This rearrangement joins TRBV24-1 to TRBJ2-7, with D possibly matching TRBD1 (5 bases). V lost 0 bases and J lost 1, with 12 bases in between. This CDR3 is 16 amino acids long. Germline V gene sequence: CDR1 KGHDR, CDR2 SFDVKD.

This clonotype was recorded many times. The CDR3 loop is CASSIAPQGMAETQYF. The CDR3 region has the DNA TGCGCCAGCAGCATCGCGCCACAGGGAATGGCAGAGACCCAGTACTTC. V is TRBV5-1 and J is TRBJ2-5; D is possibly TRBD1 (6 bases). The CDR3 runs 16 residues. Germline V gene data show CDR1 as SGHRS and CDR2 as YFSETQ. With 4 bases removed from V and 4 bases from J, the gap between germline ends came to 20 bases.

This clonotype showed up many times. V gene TRBV9 combines with J gene TRBJ2-5, with D tentatively TRBD1 or TRBD2 (5 bases each). V dropped 3 bases and J dropped 0 bases, with 9 bases sitting between them. This CDR3 comprises 14 residues. Per the germline V gene, CDR1 is SGDLS and CDR2 is YYNGEE. CDR3 in DNA: TGTGCCAGCAGCGCGGGACCGAACCAAGAGACCCAGTACTTC. Its translation is CASSAGPNQETQYF.

V and J are TRBV6-5 and TRBJ1-6; 8 nucleotides align to TRBD1. CDR3 size: 15 residues. Germline CDR1 reads MNHEY; CDR2 reads SVGAGI. V shed 6 bases and J 8 bases; nucleotides not matched to a gene: 9. CDR3 sequence reads: CASSQRQGMDSPLHF. The CDR3 bases are TGTGCCAGCAGCCAACGACAGGGGATGGATTCACCCCTCCACTTT.

This chain uses TRBV7-2 with TRBJ1-2; D might be TRBD1 (5 bases). Germline V gene lookup returns CDR1 SGHTA and CDR2 FQGNSA. The CDR3 is 14 amino acids. V was clipped by 2 bases and J by 7 bases, with 14 bases between them. DNA of the CDR3: TGTGCCAGCAGCTTAAGCTGGGGGGTGGCTGGCTACACCTTC. Translating it yields CASSLSWGVAGYTF.

About this clonotype itself: At one end the junction does not follow the germline gene, possibly because of a read error. The rearrangement joins TRBV10-3 to TRBJ2-7, with D unclear. The CDR3 runs to 14 residues. CDR1 is ENHRY and CDR2 is SYGVKD in the germline V gene. The CDR3 DNA reads TGTGCCAGCAGTAGGTCCGGACGCAACTACGAGCAGTACTTC. This translates into CASSRSGRNYEQYF.

V and J are TRBV11-3 and TRBJ1-1; the D is unclear. Germline V gives CDR1 SGHNT, CDR2 YENEEA. The CDR3 covers 14 residues. Trimming stripped 5 bases from V and 4 bases from J, with 14 bases between. For the CDR3, the DNA is TGTGCCAGCAGCCAGGACGGGGTAACCACTGAAGCTTTCTTT. Its protein is CASSQDGVTTEAFF.

The table lists this clonotype with many counts. V and J are TRBV2 and TRBJ2-7; D is uncertain. With 4 bases removed from V and 2 bases from J, the gap between germline ends came to 6 bases. The germline V gene has CDR1 SNHLY and CDR2 FYNNEI. The CDR3 extends over 12 amino acids. The CDR3 protein is CASSVSAYEQYF. CDR3 bases: TGTGCCAGCAGTGTGTCCGCCTACGAGCAGTACTTC.

The rearrangement joins TRBV29-1 to TRBJ1-1; TRBD1 aligns across 9 bases. Germline trimming cut 6 bases from V and 5 bases from J; bases unmatched to any gene: 13. The CDR3 is 15 amino acids. CDR1 is SQVTM and CDR2 is ANQGSEA in the germline V gene. The CDR3, as DNA: TGCAGCGTAGGGACAGGGAGGGGGATTTCGACTGAAGCTTTCTTT. This gives the protein CSVGTGRGISTEAFF.

This clonotype has ten or more counts. The rearrangement links TRBV2 to TRBJ2-5, with TRBD1 as a possible D gene (6 bases). From germline, CDR1 is SNHLY and CDR2 FYNNEI. There are 14 residues in the CDR3. The germline V and J ends were trimmed by 6 bases and 5 bases, with 16 bases remaining between them. The CDR3 nucleotides are TGTGCCAGCAGACCCCAGGGGTTTTTCGAGACCCAGTACTTC. Translating it yields CASRPQGFFETQYF. Supplemented by reference TRBV2 and TRBJ2-5, the full variable domain reads EPEVTQTPSHQVTQMGQEVILRCVPISNHLYFYWYRQILGQKVEFLVSFYNNEISEKSEIFDDQFSVERPDGSNFTLKIRSTKLEDSAMYFCASRPQGFFETQYFGPGTRLLVL.